Given below is one TCR beta chain in context. Its antigen is not known. The data were taken from a study of T cell responses to AZD1222 COVID-19 vaccine. Whole-study context: Researchers grouped second doses given at about 4 or about 12 weeks into one pool. Overall study findings and caveats: Reportedly, nearly half of unique spike TCRs recognized epitopes outside B.1.351/B.1.1.7 mutations. Regions 160-218 and 743-854 dominated among vaccine-associated CD4 TCRs spanning spike.

The data were produced by immunoSEQ multiplex PCR, yet TCRdb's version contains in-frame clones alone and is incomplete. The repertoire holds approximately 35,000 clones, around nine tenths seen once, with 5.5% to 7.5% in the top ten. The CDR3 runs 13 residues. Trimming removed 3 bases from V and 5 bases from J, with 8 bases in between. The V gene's germline CDR1 is PRHDT and CDR2 FYEKMQ (reference sequence). The clonotype comes from an adult in good health. V usage is TRBV13 and J usage is TRBJ1-5; D call uncertain. The material was peripheral blood, obtained on day 0 of AZD1222 vaccination. The CDR3 region is CASSLSRDQPQHF. CDR3 bases: TGTGCCAGCAGCTTGAGCAGAGATCAGCCCCAGCATTTT.